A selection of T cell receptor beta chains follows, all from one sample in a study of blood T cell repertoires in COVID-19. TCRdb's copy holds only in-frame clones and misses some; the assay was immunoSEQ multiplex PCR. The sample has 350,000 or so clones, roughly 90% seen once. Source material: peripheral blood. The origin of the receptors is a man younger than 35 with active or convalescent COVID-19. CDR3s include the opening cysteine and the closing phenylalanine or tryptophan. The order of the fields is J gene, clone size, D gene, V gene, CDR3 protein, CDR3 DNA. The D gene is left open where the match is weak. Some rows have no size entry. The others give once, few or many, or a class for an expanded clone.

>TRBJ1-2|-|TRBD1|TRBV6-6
CASTDRSWSPYGYTF
TGTGCCAGCACGGACAGGTCTTGGAGTCCCTATGGCTACACCTTC
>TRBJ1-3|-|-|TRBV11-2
CASSFPPFSGNTIYF
TGTGCCAGCAGCTTTCCTCCTTTCTCGGGAAACACCATATATTTT
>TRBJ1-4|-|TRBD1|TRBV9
CASSSRDRGPGEKLFF
TGTGCCAGCAGCTCCCGGGACAGGGGCCCGGGTGAAAAACTGTTTTTT
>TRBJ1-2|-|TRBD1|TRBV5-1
CASSPGQGRGYTF
TGCGCCAGCAGCCCGGGACAGGGAAGGGGCTACACCTTC
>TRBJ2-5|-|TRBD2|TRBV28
CASSSFSGRASGRETQYF
TGTGCCAGCAGTTCTTTTAGCGGGAGGGCCAGCGGTCGAGAGACCCAGTACTTC
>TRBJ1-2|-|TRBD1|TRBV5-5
CASSTIGTGGRGYTF
TGTGCCAGCAGCACTATCGGGACAGGGGGCCGTGGCTACACCTTC
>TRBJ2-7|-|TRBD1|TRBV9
CASSVEAFGTAYEQYF
TGTGCCAGCAGCGTAGAGGCTTTTGGGACAGCGTACGAGCAGTACTTC
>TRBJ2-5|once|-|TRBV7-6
CASSMTPTSWMKETQYF
TGTGCCAGCAGCATGACTCCGACTAGTTGGATGAAAGAGACCCAGTACTTC
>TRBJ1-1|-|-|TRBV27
CASSPTLGGATEAFF
TGTGCCAGCAGTCCAACCCTCGGGGGTGCCACTGAAGCTTTCTTT
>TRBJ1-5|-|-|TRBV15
CATSKDDRSNQPQHF
TGTGCCACCAGCAAGGATGACAGAAGCAATCAGCCCCAGCATTTT
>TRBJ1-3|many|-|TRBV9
CASSVLGSGNTIYF
TGTGCCAGCAGCGTACTAGGCTCTGGAAACACCATATATTTT
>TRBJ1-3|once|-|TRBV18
CASSPYRETQNTIYF
TGTGCCAGCTCACCTTACAGGGAGACGCAAAACACCATATATTTT
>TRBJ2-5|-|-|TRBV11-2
CASSLASRPETQYF
TGTGCCAGCAGCTTAGCTTCGCGTCCGGAGACCCAGTACTTC
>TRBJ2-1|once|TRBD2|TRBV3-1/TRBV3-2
CASSQGLIAGLYNEQFF
TGTGCCAGCAGCCAAGGGCTAATAGCGGGGTTGTACAATGAGCAGTTCTTC
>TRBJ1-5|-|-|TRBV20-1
CSASQDSNQPQHF
TGCAGTGCTAGTCAGGATAGCAATCAGCCCCAGCATTTT
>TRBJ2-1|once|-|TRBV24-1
CATSDLREGDNEQFF
TGTGCCACCAGTGATTTGCGAGAAGGGGACAATGAGCAGTTCTTC
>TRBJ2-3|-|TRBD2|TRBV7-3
CASSILAGVTTDTQYF
TGTGCCAGCAGCATCCTAGCGGGAGTGACGACAGATACGCAGTATTTT
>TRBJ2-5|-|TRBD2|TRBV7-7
CASSLGEALAGDETQYF
TGTGCTAGCAGCTTAGGGGAGGCCCTAGCGGGAGATGAGACCCAGTACTTC
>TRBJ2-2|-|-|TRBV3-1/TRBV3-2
CASSHTSARILATGELFF
TGTGCCAGCAGCCACACAAGCGCTAGGATCCTAGCGACCGGGGAGCTGTTTTTT
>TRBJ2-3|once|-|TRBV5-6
CASSLGQVGTDTQYF
TGTGCCAGCAGCTTGGGGCAGGTGGGCACAGATACGCAGTATTTT
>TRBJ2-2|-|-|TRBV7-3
CASSPRPNTGELFF
TGTGCCAGCAGCCCTCGTCCCAACACCGGGGAGCTGTTTTTT
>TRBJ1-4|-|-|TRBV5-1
CASSLRRAEVNEKLFF
TGCGCCAGCAGCTTGCGGAGGGCGGAAGTTAATGAAAAACTGTTTTTT
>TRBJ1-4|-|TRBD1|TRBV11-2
CASTGTVNEKLFF
TGTGCCAGCACCGGGACAGTTAATGAAAAACTGTTTTTT
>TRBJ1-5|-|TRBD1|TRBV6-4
CASGGRGVGQPQHF
TGTGCCAGCGGCGGCAGGGGGGTAGGTCAGCCCCAGCATTTT
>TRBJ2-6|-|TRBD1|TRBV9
CASPGQDRYSGANVLTF
TGTGCCAGCCCCGGACAGGATCGTTACTCTGGGGCCAACGTGCTGACTTTC